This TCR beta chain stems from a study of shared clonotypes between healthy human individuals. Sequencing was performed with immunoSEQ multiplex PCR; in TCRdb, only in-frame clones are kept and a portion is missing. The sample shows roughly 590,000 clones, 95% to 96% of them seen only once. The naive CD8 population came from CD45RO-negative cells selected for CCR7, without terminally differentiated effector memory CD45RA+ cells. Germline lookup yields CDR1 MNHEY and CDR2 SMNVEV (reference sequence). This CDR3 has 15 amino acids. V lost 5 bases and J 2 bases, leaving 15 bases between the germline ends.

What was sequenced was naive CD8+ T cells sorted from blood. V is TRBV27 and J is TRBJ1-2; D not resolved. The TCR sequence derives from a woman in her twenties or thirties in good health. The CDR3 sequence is CASSRVIGLNYGYTF. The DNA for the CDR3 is TGTGCCAGCAGTAGAGTAATCGGGCTCAACTATGGCTACACCTTC.